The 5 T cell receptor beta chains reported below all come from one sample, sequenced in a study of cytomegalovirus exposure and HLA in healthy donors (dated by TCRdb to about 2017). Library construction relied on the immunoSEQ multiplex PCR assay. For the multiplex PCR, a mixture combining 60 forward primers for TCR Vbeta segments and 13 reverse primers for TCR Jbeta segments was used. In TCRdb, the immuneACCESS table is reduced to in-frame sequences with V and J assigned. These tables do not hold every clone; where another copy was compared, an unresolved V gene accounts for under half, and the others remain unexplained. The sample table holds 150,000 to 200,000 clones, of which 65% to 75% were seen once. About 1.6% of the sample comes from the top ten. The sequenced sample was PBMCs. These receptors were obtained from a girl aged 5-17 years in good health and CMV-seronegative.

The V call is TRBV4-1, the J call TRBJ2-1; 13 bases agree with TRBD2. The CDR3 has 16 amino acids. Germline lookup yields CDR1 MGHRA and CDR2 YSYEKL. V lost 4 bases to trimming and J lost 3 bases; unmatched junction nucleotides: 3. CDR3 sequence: CASSPLAGGDYNEQFF. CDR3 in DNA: TGCGCCAGCAGCCCACTAGCGGGGGGGGACTACAATGAGCAGTTCTTC.

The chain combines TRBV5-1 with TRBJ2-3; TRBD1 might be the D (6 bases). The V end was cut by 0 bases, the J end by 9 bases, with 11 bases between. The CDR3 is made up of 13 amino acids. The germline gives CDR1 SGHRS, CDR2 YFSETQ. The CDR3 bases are TGCGCCAGCAGCTTGGGGCAGGGGCCGACGCAGTATTTT. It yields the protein CASSLGQGPTQYF.

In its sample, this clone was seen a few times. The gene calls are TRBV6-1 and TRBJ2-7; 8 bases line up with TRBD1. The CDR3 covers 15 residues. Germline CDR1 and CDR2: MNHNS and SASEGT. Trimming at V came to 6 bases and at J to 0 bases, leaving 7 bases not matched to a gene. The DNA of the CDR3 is TGTGCCAGCAGAACCGGGACAGGAGACTCCTACGAGCAGTACTTC. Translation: CASRTGTGDSYEQYF.

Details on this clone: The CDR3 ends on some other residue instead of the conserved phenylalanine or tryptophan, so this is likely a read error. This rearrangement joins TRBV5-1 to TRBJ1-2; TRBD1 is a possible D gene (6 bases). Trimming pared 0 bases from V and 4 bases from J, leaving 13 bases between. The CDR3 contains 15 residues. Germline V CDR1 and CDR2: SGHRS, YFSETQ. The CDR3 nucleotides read TGCGCCAGCAGCTTGGATCTGGGGGCCCTCTATGGCTACACCCTC. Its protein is CASSLDLGALYGYTL.

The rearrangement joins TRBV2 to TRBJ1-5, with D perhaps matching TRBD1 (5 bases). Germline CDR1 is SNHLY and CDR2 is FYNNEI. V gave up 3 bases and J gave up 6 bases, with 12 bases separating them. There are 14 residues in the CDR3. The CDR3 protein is CASSEGVRGQPQHF. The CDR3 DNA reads TGTGCCAGCAGTGAGGGGGTGCGGGGTCAGCCCCAGCATTTT.